Listed here are 27 T cell receptor beta chains from one sample, sequenced in a study of regulatory T cells in long-lasting Graves disease (dated by TCRdb to the early 2020s). The library relied on multiplex PCR. Reads for this sample came from an Illumina HiSeq 4000. iRepertoire HTBI primers and Arm-PCR amplification of CDR3 regions were used to construct TCR beta libraries. The public reads were reprocessed in TCRdb via fastp at Q25 and MiXCR, keeping in-frame beta chains. Each entry merges the rows of one CDR3 protein and shows their most common DNA and genes. This sample has some 600,000 distinct CDR3 sequences in its table, and 16% of those were observed once. The ten largest account for around 12% of the sample. Explained via the paper, the time point label denotes: newly diagnosed GD, antithyroid drugs for less than 3 months. For both TCR sequencing and RNA sequencing, RNA was extracted from PBMCs using TRIzol.

This sample also appeared in a second study, on T cells in Graves' hyperthyroidism and ophthalmopathy.

Specimen: peripheral blood mononuclear cells (PBMCs), collected at new diagnosis, from a patient treated with antithyroid drugs. These receptors all stem from a man aged 18 to 29 with Graves disease. Donor details come from another sample of the same person, matched by shared clones.

The chain links TRBV6-2 or TRBV6-3 to TRBJ1-3, with 7 bases lining up with TRBD1. The length of the CDR3 is 16 residues. Looked up from germline, CDR1 is MNHEY and CDR2 is SVGEGT. The V segment lost 5 bases and the J segment 5 bases; nucleotides outside the gene matches: 12. CDR3 amino acids: CASSEVGTVIRNTIYF. CDR3 in DNA: TGTGCCAGCAGTGAAGTTGGGACAGTGATAAGAAACACCATATATTTT.

This clonotype was seen ten or more times. The chain has TRBV3-1 and TRBJ2-7; D gene unclear. Germline assignment: CDR1 LGHDT and CDR2 YNNKEL (reference sequence). This CDR3 has 14 residues. V lost 1 base, J lost 3 bases, and 10 bases lay in between. CDR3 region: CASSQAPSNYEQYF. As DNA, the CDR3 is TGTGCCAGCAGCCAAGCCCCTAGTAACTACGAGCAGTACTTC.

This clonotype was recorded a few times. Here the CDR3 reads CASSQEFGTEAFF. In DNA, the CDR3 is TGCGCCAGCAGCCAAGAATTTGGCACTGAAGCTTTCTTT. The chain employs TRBV4-1 and TRBJ1-1; D gene unclear. CDR3 length: 13 amino acids. Trimming stripped 0 bases from V and 4 bases from J, with 6 bases between. CDR1 and CDR2 from the germline V gene are MGHRA and YSYEKL.

Concerning this clonotype itself: A much larger clone is a single base away; this may be a read error. The chain uses TRBV6-9 and TRBJ1-1; D not resolved. Germline loops: CDR1 MNHGY, CDR2 SVAAGI. The CDR3 sequence is 13 residues long. The DNA for the CDR3 is TGTGCCGGCAGTTACAATACGAACACTGAAGCTTTCTTT. This translates into CAGSYNTNTEAFF.

This sequence joins TRBV7-2 and TRBJ2-3, with unresolved D. The CDR3 totals 15 residues. CDR1 and CDR2 (germline): SGHTA, FQGNSA. V was pared by 2 bases and J by 4 bases, with 13 bases between. The CDR3 nucleotides read TGTGCCAGCAGCTTAATGGTCATTCGTGCAGATACGCAGTATTTT. Translating gives CASSLMVIRADTQYF.

Comments on this clonotype: This likely stems from a read error, as it lies one base from a far larger clone. This CDR3 reads CASSSLGRQETQHF. The CDR3 DNA sequence: TGCGCCAGCAGCTCCCTCGGGCGGCAAGAGACCCAGCACTTC. V and J are TRBV5-1 and TRBJ2-1; D unclear. Germline V gene lookup returns CDR1 SGHRS and CDR2 YFSETQ. The CDR3 contains 14 residues.

This clonotype was seen repeatedly, ten times or more. The chain is built from TRBV12-3 or TRBV12-4 and TRBJ1-1, with D perhaps matching TRBD1 (5 bases). V was trimmed by 5 bases and J by 1 base, leaving 8 bases between them. The CDR3 runs to 13 residues. The DNA for the CDR3 is TGTGCCAGCAGTACCGGGGGGAACACTGAAGCTTTCTTT. It is translated as CASSTGGNTEAFF.

This clonotype has a handful of counts. The genes are TRBV3-1 and TRBJ2-3; the D gene is possibly TRBD2 (5 bases). Germline V lookup: CDR1 LGHDT, CDR2 YNNKEL (reference sequence). This CDR3 comprises 13 residues. Trimming removed 8 bases at V and 3 bases at J, with 12 bases between. CDR3 DNA: TGTGCCAGCTCAAAGGACTTTACAGATACGCAGTATTTT. Translating gives CASSKDFTDTQYF.

This clonotype was counted a few times. The chain recombines TRBV6-1 with TRBJ1-1; D call uncertain. Germline values: CDR1 MNHNS, CDR2 SASEGT. V lost 4 bases to trimming and J lost 1 base, with 10 bases between them. This CDR3 comprises 14 residues. CDR3 loop: CASSVEDGNTEAFF. CDR3 in DNA: TGTGCCAGCAGTGTAGAGGACGGGAACACTGAAGCTTTCTTT.

The sample holds many counts of this clonotype. The chain joins TRBV5-1 to TRBJ2-1; D remains unclear. Per the germline V gene, CDR1 is SGHRS and CDR2 is YFSETQ. The V gene lost 4 bases and the J gene lost 5 bases, with 19 bases spanning the gap. The CDR3 loop spans 16 amino acids. Written as DNA, the CDR3 is TGCGCCAGCAGCCCCCGGCCTAAGGACGTCGACAATGAGCAGTTCTTC. It yields the protein CASSPRPKDVDNEQFF.

This clonotype came up many times. The chain has TRBV5-1 and TRBJ2-1, with 7 positions matching TRBD2. Germline CDR1 is SGHRS and CDR2 is YFSETQ. The J segment lost 2 bases and the V segment lost 9 bases, leaving 8 bases of the junction unmatched. This CDR3 contains 14 residues. DNA for the CDR3: TGCGCCACCAAAGCGGGATCCGCCTACAATGAGCAGTTCTTC. Translating gives CATKAGSAYNEQFF.

This clonotype appeared many times. This sequence joins TRBV2 and TRBJ2-3; TRBD1 aligns across 10 bases. Germline V gene sequence: CDR1 SNHLY, CDR2 FYNNEI. The V and J ends lost 6 bases and 13 bases, in that order; junction bases with no gene match: 4. The CDR3 length is 11 residues. CDR3 residues: CASSTGTGEYF. The CDR3 coding sequence is TGTGCCAGCAGCACCGGGACAGGGGAGTATTTT. The complete variable domain, with remaining parts taken from reference TRBV2 and TRBJ2-3, reads EPEVTQTPSHQVTQMGQEVILRCVPISNHLYFYWYRQILGQKVEFLVSFYNNEISEKSEIFDDQFSVERPDGSNFTLKIRSTKLEDSAMYFCASSTGTGEYFGPGTRLTVL.

This clonotype was found many times. This chain uses TRBV10-1 with TRBJ2-3; TRBD1 agrees at 9 bases. The CDR3 covers 14 residues. Trimming removed 6 bases from V and 5 bases from J; junction bases left unmatched: 6. CDR1 is WNHNN, CDR2 SYGVQD, per germline (reference sequence). The CDR3 loop is CASSVGQGQDTQYF. The CDR3 DNA reads TGCGCCAGCAGCGTGGGACAGGGACAAGATACGCAGTATTTT.

In this sample, this clonotype turned up many times. The chain is built from TRBV20-1 and TRBJ1-2, with 11 bases lining up with TRBD1. From germline, CDR1 is DFQATT and CDR2 SNEGSKA (reference sequence). CDR3 length: 13 amino acids. Trimming took 4 bases from V and 3 from J; bases not matched to a gene: 1. The CDR3 reads CSATDRGHYGYTF. CDR3 sequence (DNA): TGCAGTGCTACGGACAGGGGGCACTATGGCTACACCTTC.

In its sample, this clonotype was seen many times. This sequence joins TRBV20-1 and TRBJ2-1; the D gene is possibly TRBD1 (6 bases). Germline lookup yields CDR1 DFQATT and CDR2 SNEGSKA (reference sequence). There are 14 residues in the CDR3. V lost 6 bases and J 0 bases, leaving 12 bases between the germline ends. CDR3 sequence reads: CSAPGASSYNEQFF. DNA for the CDR3: TGCAGTGCCCCAGGGGCCAGCTCCTACAATGAGCAGTTCTTC.

Ten or more counts support this clonotype. The chain has TRBV28 and TRBJ2-1; D ambiguous. The CDR3 consists of 13 residues. Germline assignment: CDR1 MDHEN and CDR2 SYDVKM. V gave up 6 bases and J gave up 7 bases, with 13 bases separating them. The CDR3 reads CASSPFVRNEQFF. Written as DNA, the CDR3 is TGTGCCAGCAGCCCCTTCGTACGTAATGAGCAGTTCTTC.

This clonotype was seen only a few times. The rearrangement links TRBV11-2 to TRBJ2-5; D is unresolved. CDR1 and CDR2 (germline): SGHAT, FQNNGV. The CDR3 covers 15 residues. With 1 base removed from V and 5 bases from J, the gap between germline ends came to 14 bases. This CDR3 is CASSLGVRSRETQYF. The CDR3, as DNA: TGTGCCAGCAGCTTAGGTGTGCGGTCTAGGGAGACCCAGTACTTC. The full variable domain, its missing parts supplied by reference TRBV11-2 and TRBJ2-5, is EAGVAQSPRYKIIEKRQSVAFWCNPISGHATLYWYQQILGQGPKLLIQFQNNGVVDDSQLPKDRFSAERLKGVDSTLKIQPAKLEDSAVYLCASSLGVRSRETQYFGPGTRLLVL.

This clonotype occurred a few times. This chain uses TRBV29-1 with TRBJ2-3; 12 nucleotides line up with TRBD2. CDR1 is SQVTM, CDR2 ANQGSEA, per germline. Unmatched junction bases numbered 9, after V lost 8 bases and J lost 0 bases. The CDR3 totals 16 residues. CDR3 coding DNA: TGCAGCCTTAGGACTAGCGGGACCTGGAGCACAGATACGCAGTATTTT. Its translation is CSLRTSGTWSTDTQYF.

This clonotype was seen just once. A much larger clone differs from this one at a single base, so this may be a read error. This sequence joins TRBV5-1 and TRBJ2-7; D might be TRBD2 (5 bases). This CDR3 has 14 residues. Germline lookup yields CDR1 SGHRS and CDR2 YFSETQ. The CDR3 sequence: CACSPGVSQYEQYF. The DNA of the CDR3 is TGCGCCTGCAGTCCCGGGGTCAGCCAATACGAGCAGTACTTC.

The rearrangement joins TRBV9 to TRBJ2-2; TRBD2 agrees at 9 bases. CDR3 size: 17 residues. With 1 base clipped from V and 5 bases from J, the junction kept 9 bases outside the gene matches. Germline V gene data show CDR1 as SGDLS and CDR2 as YYNGEE. The CDR3 spells CASSVSRGRAVTGELFF. The CDR3, as DNA: TGTGCCAGCAGCGTATCCCGCGGGAGGGCCGTAACCGGGGAGCTGTTTTTT.

With regard to this clonotype: A read error is likely, as this CDR3 ends without the conserved phenylalanine or tryptophan. The chain couples TRBV20-1 to TRBJ1-2; D is ambiguous. Germline-derived CDR1 and CDR2 are DFQATT and SNEGSKA (reference sequence). The CDR3 has 13 amino acids. The V gene lost 6 bases and the J gene lost 6 bases, with 17 bases spanning the gap. CDR3 sequence reads: CSAQLGSIDGYTL. The CDR3 DNA sequence: TGCAGTGCCCAGTTGGGGTCTATAGATGGCTACACCCTC.

The gene calls are TRBV10-3 and TRBJ1-1; 7 bases match TRBD1. The V and J ends lost 1 base and 6 bases, in that order; junction bases with no gene match: 8. Germline V gives CDR1 ENHRY, CDR2 SYGVKD. The CDR3 consists of 15 residues. CDR3 residues: CAISELNRGGAEAFF. The CDR3 nucleotides are TGTGCCATCAGTGAGTTAAACAGGGGTGGGGCTGAAGCTTTCTTT.

This clonotype was detected ten times or more. This sequence joins TRBV2 and TRBJ2-1, with 7 nucleotides matching TRBD2. Losses at the gene ends were 1 base for V and 9 bases for J; bases not matched to a gene: 12. The CDR3 sequence is 16 residues long. Looked up from germline, CDR1 is SNHLY and CDR2 is FYNNEI. The CDR3 region has the DNA TGTGCCAGCAGTGAAGATGAGGTGGGGGGGTTCGGTGAGCAGTTCTTC. It codes for CASSEDEVGGFGEQFF.

This clonotype was recorded many times. This CDR3 is CASSFTEAKNIQYF. In DNA, the CDR3 is TGTGCCAGCAGTTTTACCGAAGCCAAAAACATTCAGTACTTC. The chain recombines TRBV2 with TRBJ2-4, with D unclear. Between the trimmed V and J ends, which lost 5 bases and 0 bases, there was a span of 8 bases. This CDR3 region has 14 residues. Germline values: CDR1 SNHLY, CDR2 FYNNEI.

This clonotype was detected ten times or more. The chain uses TRBV2 and TRBJ2-1; TRBD2 aligns across 11 bases. The J segment lost 8 bases and the V segment lost 5 bases, leaving 11 bases of the junction unmatched. CDR1 is SNHLY and CDR2 is FYNNEI in the germline V gene. The CDR3 sequence is 16 residues long. The CDR3 loop is CASSLDLTSGNDEQFF. The CDR3 DNA follows: TGTGCCAGCAGTCTTGACTTGACTAGCGGGAACGATGAGCAGTTCTTC.

This clonotype came up a few times. The chain couples TRBV27 to TRBJ2-1; D possibly corresponds to TRBD2 (6 bases). V gave up 7 bases and J gave up 3 bases, with 16 bases separating them. CDR3 size: 15 residues. Germline CDR1 MNHEY, CDR2 SMNVEV (reference sequence). CDR3: CASIFKAGHYNEQFF. The CDR3, as DNA: TGTGCCAGCATTTTTAAAGCGGGCCACTACAATGAGCAGTTCTTC.

This clonotype was observed many times. The chain links TRBV12-3 or TRBV12-4 to TRBJ1-1; D gene unclear. With 6 bases removed from V and 0 bases from J, the gap between germline ends came to 17 bases. There are 16 residues in the CDR3. The CDR3: CASSRPGSAMNTEAFF. CDR3 coding DNA: TGTGCCAGCAGCCGGCCCGGCTCGGCGATGAACACTGAAGCTTTCTTT.